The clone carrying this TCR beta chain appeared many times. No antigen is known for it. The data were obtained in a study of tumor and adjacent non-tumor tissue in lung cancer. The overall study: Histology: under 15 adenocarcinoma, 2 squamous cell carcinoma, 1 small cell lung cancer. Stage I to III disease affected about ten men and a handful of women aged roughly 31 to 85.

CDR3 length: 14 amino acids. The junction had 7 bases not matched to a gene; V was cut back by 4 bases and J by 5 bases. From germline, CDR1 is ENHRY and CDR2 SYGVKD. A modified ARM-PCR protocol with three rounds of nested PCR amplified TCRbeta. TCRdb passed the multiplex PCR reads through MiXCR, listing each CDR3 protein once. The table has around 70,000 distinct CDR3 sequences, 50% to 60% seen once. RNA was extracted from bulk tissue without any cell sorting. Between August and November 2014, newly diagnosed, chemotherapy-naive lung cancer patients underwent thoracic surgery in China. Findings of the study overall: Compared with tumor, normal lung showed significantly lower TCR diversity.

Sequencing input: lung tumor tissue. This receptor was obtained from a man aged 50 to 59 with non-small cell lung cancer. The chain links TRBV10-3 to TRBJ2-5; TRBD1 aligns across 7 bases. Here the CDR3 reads CAISVPGGSETQYF. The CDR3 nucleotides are TGTGCCATCAGTGTTCCAGGGGGATCGGAGACCCAGTACTTC.